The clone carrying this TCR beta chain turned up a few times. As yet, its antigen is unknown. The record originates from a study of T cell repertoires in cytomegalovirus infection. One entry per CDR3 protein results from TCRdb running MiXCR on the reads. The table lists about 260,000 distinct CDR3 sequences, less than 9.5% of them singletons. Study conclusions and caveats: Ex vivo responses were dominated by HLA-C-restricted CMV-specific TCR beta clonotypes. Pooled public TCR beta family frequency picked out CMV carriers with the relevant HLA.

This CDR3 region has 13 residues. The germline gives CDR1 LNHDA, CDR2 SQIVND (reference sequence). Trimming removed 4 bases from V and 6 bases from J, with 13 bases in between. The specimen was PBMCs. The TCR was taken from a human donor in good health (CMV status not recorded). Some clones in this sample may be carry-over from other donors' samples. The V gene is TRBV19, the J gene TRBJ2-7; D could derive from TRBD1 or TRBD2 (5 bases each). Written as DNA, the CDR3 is TGTGCCAGTAGTAAGGGACCGGTAGGCGAGCAGTACTTC. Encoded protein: CASSKGPVGEQYF.